This TCR beta chain came from a study of OX40 agonist ivuxolimab in advanced cancers. TCRdb's table, derived via immunoSEQ multiplex PCR, lists solely in-frame clones and lacks some. The table has approximately 92,000 clones, approximately 95% seen once. Sequencing used CD4+ or CD8+ T cells sorted from blood, obtained in a trial of the OX40 agonist ivuxolimab. This receptor was identified in an adult with an advanced solid tumor such as melanoma, head and neck, liver or kidney cancer.

The CDR3 loop reads CASIAIGKNTEAFF. CDR3 bases: TGTGCCAGCATCGCCATCGGGAAGAACACTGAAGCTTTCTTT. The chain combines TRBV7-9 with TRBJ1-1, with no clear D. CDR3 length: 14 amino acids. V shed 7 bases and J shed 1 base, with 13 bases lying between them. Germline V gene lookup returns CDR1 SEHNR and CDR2 FQNEAQ (reference sequence).